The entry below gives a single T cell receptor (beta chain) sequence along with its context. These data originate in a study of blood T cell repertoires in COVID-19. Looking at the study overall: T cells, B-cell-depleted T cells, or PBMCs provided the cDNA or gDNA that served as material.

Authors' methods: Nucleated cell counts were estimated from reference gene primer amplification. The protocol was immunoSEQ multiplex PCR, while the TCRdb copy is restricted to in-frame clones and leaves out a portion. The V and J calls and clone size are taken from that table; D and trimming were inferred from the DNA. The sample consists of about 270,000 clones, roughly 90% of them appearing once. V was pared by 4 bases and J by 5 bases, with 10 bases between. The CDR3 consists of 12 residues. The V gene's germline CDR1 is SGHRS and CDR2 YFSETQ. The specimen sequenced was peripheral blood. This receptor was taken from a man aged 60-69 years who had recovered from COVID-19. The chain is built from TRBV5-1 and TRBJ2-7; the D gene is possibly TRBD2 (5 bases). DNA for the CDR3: TGCGCCAGCAGCGGGATGGGAGACGAGCAGTACTTC. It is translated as CASSGMGDEQYF. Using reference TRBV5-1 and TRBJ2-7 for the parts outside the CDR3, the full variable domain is KAGVTQTPRYLIKTRGQQVTLSCSPISGHRSVSWYQQTPGQGLQFLFEYFSETQRNKGNFPGRFSGRQFSNSRSEMNVSTLELGDSALYLCASSGMGDEQYFGPGTRLTVT.